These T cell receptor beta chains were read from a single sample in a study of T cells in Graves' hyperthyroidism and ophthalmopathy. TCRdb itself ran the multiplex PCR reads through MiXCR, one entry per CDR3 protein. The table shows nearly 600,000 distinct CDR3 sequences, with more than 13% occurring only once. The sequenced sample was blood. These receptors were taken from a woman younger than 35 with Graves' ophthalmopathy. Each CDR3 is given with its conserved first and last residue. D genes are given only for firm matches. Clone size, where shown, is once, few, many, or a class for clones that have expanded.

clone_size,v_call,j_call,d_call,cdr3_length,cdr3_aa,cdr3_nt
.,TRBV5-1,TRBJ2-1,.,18,CASSLAGMFTGYQETQFF,TGTGCCAGCAGCTTGGCCGGCATGTTCACAGGGTACCAAGAGACCCAGTTCTTC
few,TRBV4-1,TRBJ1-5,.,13,CASSQRIDQPQHF,TGCGCCAGCAGCCAAAGGATCGATCAGCCCCAGCATTTT
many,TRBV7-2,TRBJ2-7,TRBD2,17,CASSPGGSGMVGGEQYF,TGTGCCAGCAGCCCCGGGGGTAGCGGGATGGTGGGAGGCGAGCAGTACTTC
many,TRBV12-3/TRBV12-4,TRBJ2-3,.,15,CASSSPEDQTDTQYF,TGTGCCAGCAGTTCCCCCGAGGACCAGACAGATACGCAGTATTTT
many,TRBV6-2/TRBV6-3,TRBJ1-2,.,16,CASSYSGLSPNYGYTF,TGTGCCAGCAGTTACTCGGGACTCTCTCCTAACTATGGCTACACCTTC
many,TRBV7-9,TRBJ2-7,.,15,CASSLSSGTPYEQYF,TGTGCCAGCAGCCTATCATCCGGGACTCCCTACGAGCAGTACTTC
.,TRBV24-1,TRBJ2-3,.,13,CATSFRSWDTQYF,TGTGCCACCAGTTTCCGGAGCTGGGATACGCAGTATTTT
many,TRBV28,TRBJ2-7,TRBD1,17,CASSLSGLQGRAYEQYF,TGTGCCAGCAGTTTATCGGGTTTACAGGGGCGGGCCTACGAGCAGTACTTC
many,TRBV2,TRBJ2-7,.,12,CASKVEGYEQYF,TGTGCCAGCAAAGTCGAGGGTTACGAGCAGTACTTC
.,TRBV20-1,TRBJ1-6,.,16,CSARDRKHPYNSPLHF,TGCAGTGCTAGAGATCGTAAACACCCTTATAATTCACCCCTCCACTTT
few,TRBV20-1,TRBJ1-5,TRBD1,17,CSAKSFTGQGFNQPQHF,TGCAGTGCTAAGTCTTTCACGGGACAGGGGTTCAATCAGCCCCAGCATTTT
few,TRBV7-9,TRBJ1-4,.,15,CASSLGDSLGEKLFF,TGTGCCAGCAGCTTAGGCGACAGTCTGGGGGAAAAACTGTTTTTT
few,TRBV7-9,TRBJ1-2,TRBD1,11,CAAWTGYGYTF,TGTGCCGCCTGGACAGGGTATGGCTACACCTTC
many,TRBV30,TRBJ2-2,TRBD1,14,CAWSWTGSVGELFF,TGTGCCTGGAGTTGGACAGGATCGGTGGGGGAGCTGTTTTTT
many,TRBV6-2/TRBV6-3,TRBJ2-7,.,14,CASSYGSWTYEQYF,TGTGCCAGCAGTTACGGGAGTTGGACCTACGAGCAGTACTTC
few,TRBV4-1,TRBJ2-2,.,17,CASSQEGPSANTGELFF,TGCGCCAGCAGCCAAGAGGGGCCAAGCGCGAACACCGGGGAGCTGTTTTTT
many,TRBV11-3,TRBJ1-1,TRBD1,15,CASSLLTGRHTEAFF,TGTGCCAGCAGCCTGCTGACAGGGAGGCACACTGAAGCTTTCTTT
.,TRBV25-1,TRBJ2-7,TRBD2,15,CASSELGGSSYEQYF,TGTGCCAGCAGTGAATTGGGGGGGAGCTCCTACGAGCAGTACTTC
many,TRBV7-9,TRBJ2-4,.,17,CASSSVQGNIAKNIQYF,TGTGCCAGCAGCTCGGTACAGGGAAACATAGCCAAAAACATTCAGTACTTC
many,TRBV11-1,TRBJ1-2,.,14,CASRGTAPNYGYTF,TGTGCCAGCAGGGGTACGGCCCCTAACTATGGCTACACCTTC
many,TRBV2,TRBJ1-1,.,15,CARGPVIWKNTEAFF,TGTGCCAGGGGACCTGTGATTTGGAAGAACACTGAAGCTTTCTTT
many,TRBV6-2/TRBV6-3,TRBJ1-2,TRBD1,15,CASSSSYRDSYGYTF,TGTGCCAGCAGTTCCTCTTACCGGGACAGCTATGGCTACACCTTC
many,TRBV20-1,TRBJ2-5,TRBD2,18,CSATSSNPSGLAEETQYF,TGCAGTGCTACCTCATCCAACCCATCGGGACTAGCGGAAGAGACCCAGTACTTC
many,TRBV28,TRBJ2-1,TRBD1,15,CASRFGTGVDNEQFF,TGTGCCAGCAGATTCGGGACAGGCGTCGACAATGAGCAGTTCTTC
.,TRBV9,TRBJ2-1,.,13,CASNQQVGDEQFF,TGTGCCAGCAACCAACAGGTTGGCGATGAGCAGTTCTTC
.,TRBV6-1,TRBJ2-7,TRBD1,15,CASSTGTGDLYEQYF,TGTGCCAGCAGTACCGGGACAGGCGACCTCTACGAGCAGTACTTC
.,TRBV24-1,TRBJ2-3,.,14,CATRTGNYTDTQYF,TGTGCCACCCGAACAGGGAACTACACAGATACGCAGTATTTT
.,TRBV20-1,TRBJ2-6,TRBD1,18,CSARDGGTGSSGANVLTF,TGCAGTGCTAGAGATGGCGGGACAGGGAGCTCTGGGGCCAACGTCCTGACTTTC
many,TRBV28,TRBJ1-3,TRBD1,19,CASSSRGRPPPLSGNTIYF,TGTGCCAGCAGTTCTAGGGGGCGGCCCCCCCCACTCTCTGGAAACACCATATATTTT
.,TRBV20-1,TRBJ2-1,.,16,CSARDKGEANYNEQFF,TGCAGTGCTAGAGATAAGGGGGAGGCGAACTACAATGAGCAGTTCTTC
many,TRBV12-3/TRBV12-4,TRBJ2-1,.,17,CASSLADGQSSYNEQFF,TGTGCCAGCAGTTTAGCCGACGGACAGAGCTCCTACAATGAGCAGTTCTTC
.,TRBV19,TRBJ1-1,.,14,CASSITGSSTEAFF,TGTGCCAGTAGTATAACAGGATCAAGTACTGAAGCTTTCTTT
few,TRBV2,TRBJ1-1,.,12,CASSPPTEEAFF,TGTGCCAGCAGCCCCCCGACGGAAGAAGCTTTCTTT
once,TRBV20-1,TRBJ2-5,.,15,CSASGDRRKLETQYF,TGCAGTGCTAGCGGAGACCGACGTAAGCTTGAGACCCAGTACTTC
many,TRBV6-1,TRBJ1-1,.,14,CASHLTGPNTEAFF,TGTGCCAGTCATCTCACAGGGCCGAACACTGAAGCTTTCTTT
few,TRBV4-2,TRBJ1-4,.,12,CASSQGWEKLFF,TGTGCCAGCAGCCAAGGATGGGAAAAACTGTTTTTT
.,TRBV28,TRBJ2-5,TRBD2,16,CASSFSDGGRGGTQYF,TGTGCCAGCAGTTTCAGTGATGGCGGGAGGGGCGGGACCCAGTACTTC
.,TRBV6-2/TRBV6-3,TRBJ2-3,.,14,CASSYRASTDTQYF,TGTGCCAGCAGTTACCGAGCTAGCACAGATACGCAGTATTTT
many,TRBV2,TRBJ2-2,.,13,CASIQGSAGELFF,TGTGCCAGCATTCAGGGTTCGGCCGGGGAGCTGTTTTTT
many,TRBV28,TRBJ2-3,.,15,CASSYTQERTDTQYF,TGTGCCAGCAGCTATACACAGGAACGCACAGATACGCAGTATTTT
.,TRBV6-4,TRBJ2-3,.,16,CASSDRPAGSTDTQYF,TGTGCCAGCAGTGACCGGCCCGCAGGCAGCACAGATACGCAGTATTTT
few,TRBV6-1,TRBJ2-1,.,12,CASRAPYNEQFF,TGTGCCAGCAGGGCGCCTTACAATGAGCAGTTCTTC
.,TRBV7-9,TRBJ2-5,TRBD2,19,CASSVDWGPTAGADKTQYF,TGTGCCAGCAGCGTAGACTGGGGACCCACGGCGGGAGCGGATAAGACCCAGTACTTC
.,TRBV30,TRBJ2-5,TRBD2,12,CAWSWGGETQYF,TGTGCCTGGAGTTGGGGAGGGGAGACCCAGTACTTC
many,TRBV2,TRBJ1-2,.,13,CASRYTTNYGYTF,TGTGCCAGCCGGTACACTACAAACTATGGCTACACCTTC
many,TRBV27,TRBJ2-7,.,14,CASSAEALADEQYF,TGTGCCAGCAGTGCCGAAGCCCTTGCTGACGAGCAGTACTTC
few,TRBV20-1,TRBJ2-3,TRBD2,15,CSVRPTSGEGDTQYF,TGCAGTGTTCGGCCGACTAGCGGGGAGGGGGATACGCAGTATTTT
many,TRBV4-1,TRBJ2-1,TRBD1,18,CASSQYQLRQGAMNEQFF,TGCGCCAGCAGCCAATACCAGCTCAGACAGGGGGCGATGAATGAGCAGTTCTTC
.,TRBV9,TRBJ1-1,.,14,CASSVEVVGTEAFF,TGTGCCAGCAGCGTAGAGGTGGTGGGCACTGAAGCTTTCTTT
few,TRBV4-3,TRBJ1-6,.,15,CASSQLELLNSPLHF,TGCGCCAGCAGCCAACTCGAACTTTTAAATTCACCCCTCCACTTT
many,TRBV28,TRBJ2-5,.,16,CASSLSGQGGQETQYF,TGTGCCAGCAGTTTAAGTGGGCAGGGTGGCCAAGAGACCCAGTACTTC
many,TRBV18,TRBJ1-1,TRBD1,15,CASSITGGADTEAFF,TGTGCCAGCTCAATTACAGGGGGCGCGGACACTGAAGCTTTCTTT
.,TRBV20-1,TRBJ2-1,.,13,CSARPSGAREQFF,TGCAGTGCTAGACCCTCGGGGGCGCGGGAGCAGTTCTTC
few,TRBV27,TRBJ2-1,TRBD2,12,CASALAGGEQFF,TGTGCCAGCGCCTTAGCGGGGGGTGAGCAGTTCTTC